One and the same sample provided the 26 T cell receptor beta chains below, sequenced in a study of shared clonotypes between healthy human individuals (dated by TCRdb to about 2020). Libraries were built with the immunoSEQ multiplex PCR assay. TCRdb took over this immuneACCESS table, retaining in-frame rearrangements with V and J assigned. Such tables are incomplete; in checked studies, under half of the missing clones stem from an unresolved V gene, and the remainder is unexplained. Present in this sample are roughly 720,000 clones, less than 95% of which were seen just once. Of the sample, around a third falls within the top ten clones. Material for sequencing was memory CD8+ T cells from PBMCs. Taken with the paper, the label for cell subset or site translates to: CD45RO+ cells pooled with CCR7-negative TemRA cells. Every receptor here comes from a man between 18 and 35 years old in good health. Some clones in this sample may be carry-over from other donors' samples.

The V gene is TRBV28, the J gene TRBJ2-1; possible D gene TRBD1, 5 bases. This CDR3 comprises 16 residues. Germline lookup yields CDR1 MDHEN and CDR2 SYDVKM. Trimming shortened V by 6 bases and J by 4 bases, and 19 bases separated the two germline ends. This CDR3 reads CASSSMQGPEYNEQFF. The DNA for the CDR3 is TGTGCCAGCAGCTCAATGCAGGGTCCGGAATACAATGAGCAGTTCTTC.

This clone was detected once. V gene TRBV5-6 combines with J gene TRBJ1-6, with 11 nucleotides matching TRBD1. V trimming: 1 base; J trimming: 9 bases; junction bases outside the gene matches: 3. Looked up from germline, CDR1 is SGHDT and CDR2 is YYEEEE. The length of the CDR3 is 15 residues. This CDR3 reads CASSLMGQGGSPLHF. The CDR3 DNA reads TGTGCCAGCAGCTTGATGGGACAGGGGGGTTCACCCCTCCACTTT. Combining the CDR3 with reference TRBV5-6 and TRBJ1-6 gives the whole variable domain DAGVTQSPTHLIKTRGQQVTLRCSPKSGHDTVSWYQQALGQGPQFIFQYYEEEERQRGNFPDRFSGHQFPNYSSELNVNALLLGDSALYLCASSLMGQGGSPLHFGNGTRLTVT.

The rearrangement links TRBV11-2 to TRBJ2-1; 11 bases map to TRBD1. This CDR3 spans 16 amino acids. CDR1 and CDR2 from the germline V gene are SGHAT and FQNNGV. After removal of 5 bases from V and 7 bases from J, the junction contained 10 bases not matched to a gene. The CDR3 here is CASSADRGRLGNEQFF. The CDR3 DNA reads TGTGCCAGCAGCGCGGACAGGGGGCGCCTGGGGAATGAGCAGTTCTTC.

The chain joins TRBV9 to TRBJ2-1, with no clear D. Germline loops: CDR1 SGDLS, CDR2 YYNGEE. Between the trimmed V and J ends, which lost 4 bases and 0 bases, there was a span of 11 bases. The CDR3 is 15 residues long. CDR3 DNA: TGTGCCAGCAGCACCGCCTCGGGCTCCTACAATGAGCAGTTCTTC. Translated: CASSTASGSYNEQFF.

V gene TRBV21-1 combines with J gene TRBJ2-5; TRBD1, the table's D call, was not compared with the DNA. The assigned J gene may be wrong: the sequence end matches TRBJ2-7 better. TRBV21-1 is reported as a pseudogene. CDR3 size: 14 residues. CDR3 residues: CASSSTGQPYEQYF. Here the CDR3 DNA reads TGTGCCAGCAGCAGTACGGGACAGCCCTACGAGCAGTACTTC.

This rearrangement joins TRBV27 to TRBJ2-7; TRBD1 agrees at 8 bases. V was pared by 2 bases and J by 4 bases, with 10 bases of the junction left unmatched. The CDR3 sequence is 16 residues long. Germline V gene data show CDR1 as MNHEY and CDR2 as SMNVEV (reference sequence). The CDR3 reads CASSLPHGQGGYEQYF. CDR3 in DNA: TGTGCCAGCAGTTTACCACATGGACAGGGAGGATACGAGCAGTACTTC.

This chain joins TRBV5-1 and TRBJ1-2; D is undetermined. Germline CDR1 SGHRS, CDR2 YFSETQ. Trimming stripped 7 bases from V and 4 bases from J, with 8 bases between. The CDR3 length is 11 residues. DNA for the CDR3: TGCGCCAGCCAGGACGGCTATGGCTACACCTTC. This sequence encodes CASQDGYGYTF.

The chain combines TRBV28 with TRBJ2-3; 7 bases agree with TRBD2. Germline V gene sequence: CDR1 MDHEN, CDR2 SYDVKM. The V and J ends lost 4 bases and 4 bases, in that order; junction bases with no gene match: 14. The CDR3 has 17 amino acids. For the CDR3, the DNA is TGTGCCAGCAGTTCTCCTACGGGGAGGGCAGACCCAGATACGCAGTATTTT. It yields the protein CASSSPTGRADPDTQYF. The full variable domain, its missing parts supplied by reference TRBV28 and TRBJ2-3, is DVKVTQSSRYLVKRTGEKVFLECVQDMDHENMFWYRQDPGLGLRLIYFSYDVKMKEKGDIPEGYSVSREKKERFSLILESASTNQTSMYLCASSSPTGRADPDTQYFGPGTRLTVL.

The chain carries TRBV30 and TRBJ2-1; TRBD2 matches 9 bases. CDR1 is GTSNPN, CDR2 SVGIG, per germline (reference sequence). V gave up 4 bases and J gave up 8 bases; unmatched junction bases: 9. This CDR3 is 14 amino acids long. CDR3: CAWTGVAGEYEQFF. CDR3 DNA: TGTGCCTGGACGGGGGTAGCGGGAGAATATGAGCAGTTCTTC. The whole variable domain, remainder taken from reference TRBV30 and TRBJ2-1, is SQTIHQWPATLVQPVGSPLSLECTVEGTSNPNLYWYRQAAGRGLQLLFYSVGIGQISSEVPQNLSASRPQDRQFILSSKKLLLSDSGFYLCAWTGVAGEYEQFFGPGTRLTVL.

The chain employs TRBV5-6 and TRBJ2-7; 10 bases align to TRBD2. V shed 3 bases, J shed 4 bases, and the junction held 7 bases outside the gene matches. The CDR3 extends over 15 amino acids. Germline-derived CDR1 and CDR2 are SGHDT and YYEEEE. The CDR3 nucleotides are TGTGCCAGCAGCTACGCAGCGGGAGGGCGGTACGAGCAGTACTTC. Translating gives CASSYAAGGRYEQYF.

J is TRBJ2-1 and V is TRBV19; tentatively, D is TRBD1 (6 bases). The V gene's germline CDR1 is LNHDA and CDR2 SQIVND (reference sequence). The ends were cut back, 0 bases at V and 9 bases at J, with 18 bases in the middle. The CDR3 totals 16 residues. This chain's CDR3 is CASSIEGAKLLGEQFF. The CDR3 DNA follows: TGTGCCAGTAGTATAGAGGGGGCGAAGCTTTTAGGTGAGCAGTTCTTC.

CDR3 sequence reads: CASSIRTGELFF. DNA for the CDR3: TGTGCCAGCAGTATCCGTACCGGGGAGCTGTTTTTT. The chain combines TRBV6-6 with TRBJ2-2; D is unresolved. CDR1 and CDR2 from the germline V gene are MNHNY and SVGAGI (reference sequence). V was shortened by 5 bases and J by 5 bases, with 6 bases between the two germline ends. This CDR3 contains 12 residues.

The genes are TRBV6-1 and TRBJ1-5, with unresolved D. The CDR3 is made up of 15 amino acids. V was shortened by 6 bases and J by 0 bases, with 12 bases between the two germline ends. Germline V CDR1 and CDR2: MNHNS, SASEGT. The DNA for the CDR3 is TGTGCCAGCAGAAATCCCGGCTATAGCAATCAGCCCCAGCATTTT. Translating gives CASRNPGYSNQPQHF.

A single count supports this clone. The V call is TRBV28, the J call TRBJ1-1, with a possible D match to TRBD1 (6 bases). Germline V gene data show CDR1 as MDHEN and CDR2 as SYDVKM. The length of the CDR3 is 17 residues. The ends were cut back, 3 bases at V and 7 bases at J, with 24 bases in the middle. The chain's CDR3 is CASSFVFGTAGAGEAFF. CDR3 coding DNA: TGTGCCAGCAGTTTTGTATTCGGCACGGCAGGGGCTGGTGAAGCTTTCTTT.

The J gene is TRBJ2-1, the V gene TRBV28; maybe TRBD2 (6 bases). With 4 bases removed from V and 3 bases from J, the gap between germline ends came to 13 bases. Germline loops: CDR1 MDHEN, CDR2 SYDVKM. This CDR3 is 15 amino acids long. CDR3 in amino acids: CASSSRDFLYNEQFF. In nucleotides, the CDR3 is TGTGCCAGCAGTTCCCGGGACTTCCTCTACAATGAGCAGTTCTTC. Supplemented by reference TRBV28 and TRBJ2-1, the full variable domain reads DVKVTQSSRYLVKRTGEKVFLECVQDMDHENMFWYRQDPGLGLRLIYFSYDVKMKEKGDIPEGYSVSREKKERFSLILESASTNQTSMYLCASSSRDFLYNEQFFGPGTRLTVL.

Turning to this clone: The same CDR3 also results from other DNA sequences found in this sample. The chain joins TRBV19 to TRBJ2-7; D gene uncertain. The V and J ends lost 3 bases and 0 bases respectively, with 6 bases between them. Germline assignment: CDR1 LNHDA and CDR2 SQIVND (reference sequence). CDR3 length equals 13 residues. As DNA, the CDR3 is TGTGCCAGTAGTATGGGCAGCTCCTACGAGCAGTACTTC. Amino acids: CASSMGSSYEQYF.

This sequence joins TRBV2 and TRBJ2-3, with 8 bases aligning to TRBD1. J was trimmed by 3 bases and V by 7 bases; bases with no gene match: 6. The CDR3 spans 14 residues. Looked up from germline, CDR1 is SNHLY and CDR2 is FYNNEI. CDR3 residues: CASNLGQGTDTQYF. CDR3 nucleotides: TGTGCCAGCAACCTCGGACAGGGTACAGATACGCAGTATTTT.

This sequence joins TRBV7-8 and TRBJ1-5; D remains unclear. The CDR3 totals 14 residues. Per the germline V gene, CDR1 is SGHVS and CDR2 is FQNEAQ. Trimming removed 5 bases at V and 4 bases at J, with 12 bases between. In DNA form, the CDR3 reads TGTGCCAGCAGCCGAGGCACCCAGAATCAGCCCCAGCATTTT. Its translation is CASSRGTQNQPQHF. The variable domain in full, completed from reference TRBV7-8 and TRBJ1-5, reads GAGVSQSPRYKVAKRGQDVALRCDPISGHVSLFWYQQALGQGPEFLTYFQNEAQLDKSGLPSDRFFAERPEGSVSTLKIQRTQQEDSAVYLCASSRGTQNQPQHFGDGTRLSIL.

This chain links TRBV9 with TRBJ1-1; no definite D call. The CDR3 consists of 15 residues. Germline lookup yields CDR1 SGDLS and CDR2 YYNGEE. V lost 2 bases and J lost 4, with 15 bases in between. This chain's CDR3 is CASSVGRDHTTEAFF. In DNA, the CDR3 is TGTGCCAGCAGCGTTGGACGGGATCATACCACTGAAGCTTTCTTT. The full variable domain, in which reference TRBV9 and TRBJ1-1 provide the parts outside the CDR3, is DSGVTQTPKHLITATGQRVTLRCSPRSGDLSVYWYQQSLDQGLQFLIQYYNGEERAKGNILERFSAQQFPDLHSELNLSSLELGDSALYFCASSVGRDHTTEAFFGQGTRLTVV.

This chain links TRBV5-8 with TRBJ2-1, with a weak D call TRBD1 (6 bases). V dropped 0 bases and J dropped 7 bases, with 17 bases sitting between them. CDR1 and CDR2 (germline): SGHTS, YDEGEE. This CDR3 spans 16 amino acids. The CDR3 sequence is CASSLVPGVMWNEQFF. Written as DNA, the CDR3 is TGTGCCAGCAGCTTGGTACCAGGGGTAATGTGGAATGAGCAGTTCTTC.

The chain has TRBV4-1 and TRBJ2-5; D is possibly TRBD2 (6 bases). The V end lost 4 bases, the J end lost 5 bases, and 14 bases lay between the germline ends. Germline V gives CDR1 MGHRA, CDR2 YSYEKL. The CDR3 contains 14 residues. The DNA for the CDR3 is TGCGCCAGCAGCCCGACTAGAGTTGGTGAGACCCAGTACTTC. Its protein product is CASSPTRVGETQYF.

This clone was seen only once. The rearrangement uses TRBV15 and TRBJ1-2, with TRBD1 identical over 9 bases. The CDR3 has 15 amino acids. The trim removed 3 bases at V and 4 bases at J, leaving 6 bases unmatched. Germline V gives CDR1 LNHNV, CDR2 YYDKDF (reference sequence). In DNA form, the CDR3 reads TGTGCCACCAGCAGCGGAGCGACAGGGGGCTATGGCTACACCTTC. Its protein product is CATSSGATGGYGYTF.

The rearrangement uses TRBV6-6 and TRBJ2-4; 7 positions match TRBD1. V lost 2 bases and J lost 9; bases outside the gene matches: 7. The CDR3 is 14 residues long. CDR1 is MNHNY, CDR2 SVGAGI, per germline (reference sequence). CDR3 sequence: CASSYLREGAIQYF. In nucleotides, the CDR3 is TGTGCCAGCAGTTACCTTCGCGAGGGGGCCATTCAGTACTTC.

Concerning this clone itself: A far larger clone differs by one base, so this is likely a read error. This chain's CDR3 is CASSETGRGGYAF. The CDR3 DNA reads TGTGCCAGCAGTGAAACCGGGAGAGGGGGCTACGCCTTC. The J gene is TRBJ1-2, the V gene TRBV6-1; 7 positions agree with TRBD1. CDR1 and CDR2 from the germline V gene are MNHNS and SASEGT. CDR3 length: 13 amino acids.

This clone was counted many times. The CDR3 here is CSVVSENYGYTF. Here the CDR3 DNA reads TGCAGCGTTGTCTCCGAGAACTATGGCTACACCTTC. This chain joins TRBV29-1 and TRBJ1-2, with D unresolved. This CDR3 contains 12 residues. The V gene lost 4 bases and the J gene lost 2 bases, with 8 bases spanning the gap. In germline, CDR1 is SQVTM, CDR2 ANQGSEA.

The chain employs TRBV5-6 and TRBJ2-1; no clear D gene. The ends were cut back, 5 bases at V and 0 bases at J, with 15 bases in the middle. Germline V CDR1 and CDR2: SGHDT, YYEEEE. There are 16 residues in the CDR3. CDR3 DNA sequence: TGTGCCAGCAGGGGTGTGACGGGTAGCTCCTACAATGAGCAGTTCTTC. Translation gives CASRGVTGSSYNEQFF.